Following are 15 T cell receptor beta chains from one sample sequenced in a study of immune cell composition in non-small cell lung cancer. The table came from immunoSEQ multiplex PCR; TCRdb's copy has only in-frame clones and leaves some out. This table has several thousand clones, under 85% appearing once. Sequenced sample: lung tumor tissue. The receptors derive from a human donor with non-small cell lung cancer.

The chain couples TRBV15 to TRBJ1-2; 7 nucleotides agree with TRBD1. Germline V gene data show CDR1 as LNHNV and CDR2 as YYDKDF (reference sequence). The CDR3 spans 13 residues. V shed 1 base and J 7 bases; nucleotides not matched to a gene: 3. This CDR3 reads CATSRGGGAGYTF. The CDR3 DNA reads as TGTGCCACCAGCAGAGGAGGGGGCGCTGGCTACACCTTC.

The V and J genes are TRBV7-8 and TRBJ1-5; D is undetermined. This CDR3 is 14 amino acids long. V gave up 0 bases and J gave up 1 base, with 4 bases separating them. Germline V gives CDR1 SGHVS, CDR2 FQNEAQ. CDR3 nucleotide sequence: TGTGCCAGCAGCTTAGCTGGCAGCAATCAGCCCCAGCATTTT. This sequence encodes CASSLAGSNQPQHF.

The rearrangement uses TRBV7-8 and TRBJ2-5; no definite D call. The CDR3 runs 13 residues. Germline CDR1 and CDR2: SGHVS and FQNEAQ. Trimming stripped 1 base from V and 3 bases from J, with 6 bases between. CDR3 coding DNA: TGTGCCAGCAGCTTAGGACTGAAAGAGACCCAGTACTTC. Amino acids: CASSLGLKETQYF. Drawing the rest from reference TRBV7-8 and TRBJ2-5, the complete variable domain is GAGVSQSPRYKVAKRGQDVALRCDPISGHVSLFWYQQALGQGPEFLTYFQNEAQLDKSGLPSDRFFAERPEGSVSTLKIQRTQQEDSAVYLCASSLGLKETQYFGPGTRLLVL.

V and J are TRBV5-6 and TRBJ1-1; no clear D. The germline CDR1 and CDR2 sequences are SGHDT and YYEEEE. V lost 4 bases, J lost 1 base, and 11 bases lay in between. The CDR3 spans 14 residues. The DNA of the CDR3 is TGTGCCAGCAGCCTTCCGACACCGAACACTGAAGCTTTCTTT. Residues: CASSLPTPNTEAFF.

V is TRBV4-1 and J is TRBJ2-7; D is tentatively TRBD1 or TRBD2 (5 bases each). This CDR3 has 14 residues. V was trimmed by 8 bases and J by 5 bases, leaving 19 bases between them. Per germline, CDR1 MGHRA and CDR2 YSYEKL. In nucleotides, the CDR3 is TGCGCCAGCTCGAGGGGACCCTCTTCGGACGAGCAGTACTTC. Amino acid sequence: CASSRGPSSDEQYF.

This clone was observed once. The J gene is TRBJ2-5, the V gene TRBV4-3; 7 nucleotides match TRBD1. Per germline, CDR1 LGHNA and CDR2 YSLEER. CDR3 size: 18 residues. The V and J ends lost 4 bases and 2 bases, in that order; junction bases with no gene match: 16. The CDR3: CASSPSEPGQNLQETQYF. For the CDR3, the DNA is TGCGCCAGCAGCCCTTCCGAACCGGGACAGAACCTTCAAGAGACCCAGTACTTC.

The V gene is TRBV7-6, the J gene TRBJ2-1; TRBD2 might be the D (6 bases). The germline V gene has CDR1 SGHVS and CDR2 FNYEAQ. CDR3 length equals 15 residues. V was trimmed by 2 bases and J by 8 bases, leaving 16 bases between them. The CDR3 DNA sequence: TGTGCCAGCAGCTTATCCGGGAGTGGGTCTGATGAGCAGTTCTTC. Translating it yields CASSLSGSGSDEQFF.

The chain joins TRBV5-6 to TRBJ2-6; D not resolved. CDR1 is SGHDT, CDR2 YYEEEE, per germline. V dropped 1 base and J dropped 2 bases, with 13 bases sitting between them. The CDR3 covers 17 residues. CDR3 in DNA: TGTGCCAGCAGCTTGAGATTTGATTCGGCTGGGGCCAACGTCCTGACTTTC. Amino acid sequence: CASSLRFDSAGANVLTF.

CDR3 sequence: CASSLGVEAFF. CDR3 nucleotides: TGTGCCAGCAGCTTGGGGGTTGAAGCTTTCTTT. The V call is TRBV5-6, the J call TRBJ1-1; no clear D. Trimming stripped 0 bases from V and 7 bases from J, with 4 bases between. Germline V gene data show CDR1 as SGHDT and CDR2 as YYEEEE. The CDR3 runs to 11 residues.

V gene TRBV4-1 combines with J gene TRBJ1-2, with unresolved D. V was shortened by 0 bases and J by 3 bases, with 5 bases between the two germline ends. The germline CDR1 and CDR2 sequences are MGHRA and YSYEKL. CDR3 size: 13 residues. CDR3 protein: CASSQEGYYGYTF. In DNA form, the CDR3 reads TGCGCCAGCAGCCAAGAGGGGTACTATGGCTACACCTTC.

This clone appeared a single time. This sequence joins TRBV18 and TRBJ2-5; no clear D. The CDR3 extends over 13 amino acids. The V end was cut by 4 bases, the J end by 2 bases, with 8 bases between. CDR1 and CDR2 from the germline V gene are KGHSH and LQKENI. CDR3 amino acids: CASSLQQQETQYF. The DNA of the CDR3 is TGTGCCAGCTCACTTCAACAACAAGAGACCCAGTACTTC. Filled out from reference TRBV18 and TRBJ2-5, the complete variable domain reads NAGVMQNPRHLVRRRGQEARLRCSPMKGHSHVYWYRQLPEEGLKFMVYLQKENIIDESGMPKERFSAEFPKEGPSILRIQQVVRGDSAAYFCASSLQQQETQYFGPGTRLLVL.

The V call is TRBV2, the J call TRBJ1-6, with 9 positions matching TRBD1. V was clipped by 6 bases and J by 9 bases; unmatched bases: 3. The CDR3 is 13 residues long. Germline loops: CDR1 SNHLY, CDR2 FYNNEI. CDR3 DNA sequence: TGTGCCAGCAGACAGGGGGCCGGTTCACCCCTCCACTTT. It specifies CASRQGAGSPLHF.

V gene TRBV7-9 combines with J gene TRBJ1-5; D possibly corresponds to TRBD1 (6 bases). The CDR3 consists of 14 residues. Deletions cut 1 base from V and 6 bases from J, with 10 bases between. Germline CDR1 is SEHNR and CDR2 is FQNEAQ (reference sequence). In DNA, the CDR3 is TGTGCCAGCAGCTTAGGGGGGGCTGTTCAGCCCCAGCATTTT. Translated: CASSLGGAVQPQHF.

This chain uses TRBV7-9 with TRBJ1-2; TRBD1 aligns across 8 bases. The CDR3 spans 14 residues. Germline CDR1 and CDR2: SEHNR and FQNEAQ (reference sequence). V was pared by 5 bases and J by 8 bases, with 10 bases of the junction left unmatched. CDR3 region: CASSPNQGAGGYTF. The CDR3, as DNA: TGTGCCAGCAGCCCAAACCAGGGGGCAGGGGGCTACACCTTC.

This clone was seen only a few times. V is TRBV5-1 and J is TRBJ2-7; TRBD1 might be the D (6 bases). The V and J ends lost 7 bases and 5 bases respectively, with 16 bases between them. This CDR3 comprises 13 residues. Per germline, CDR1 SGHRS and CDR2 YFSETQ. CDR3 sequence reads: CASRRQAGNEQYF. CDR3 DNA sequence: TGCGCCAGCCGGAGACAGGCTGGGAACGAGCAGTACTTC. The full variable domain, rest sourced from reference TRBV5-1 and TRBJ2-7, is KAGVTQTPRYLIKTRGQQVTLSCSPISGHRSVSWYQQTPGQGLQFLFEYFSETQRNKGNFPGRFSGRQFSNSRSEMNVSTLELGDSALYLCASRRQAGNEQYFGPGTRLTVT.